The clone carrying this T cell receptor (beta chain) was observed a handful of times. The antigen remains undetermined. The sample belongs to a study of cytomegalovirus exposure and HLA in healthy donors. Whole-study findings and limits: The authors later linked a missense DCLRE1C variant to TCR beta V- and J-gene trimming. Immune exposure information comprised only CMV serostatus. Using a false discovery rate of 0.05, a later analysis showed that approximately 18,000 TCR beta sequences were associated with HLA alleles. Within an earlier analysis, most TCR beta V segments proved productive either about 90% or about 30% of the time.

The PCR had 60 Vbeta and 13 Jbeta primers. Clones were read by immunoSEQ multiplex PCR, and TCRdb kept only the in-frame ones, dropping some. The repertoire holds some 99,000 clones, with 73% as singletons. This CDR3 contains 19 residues. The germline V gene has CDR1 SGHVS and CDR2 FNYEAQ. Unmatched junction bases numbered 12, after V lost 2 bases and J lost 2 bases. The clonotype comes from a man aged 40-49 years in good health and CMV-seronegative. J is TRBJ1-3 and V is TRBV7-6, with TRBD1 matching 10 bases. Sequencing used PBMCs. This CDR3 is CASSLFLSTGGFAGNTIYF. The DNA for the CDR3 is TGTGCCAGCAGCTTATTCCTCTCGACAGGGGGCTTCGCTGGAAACACCATATATTTT.